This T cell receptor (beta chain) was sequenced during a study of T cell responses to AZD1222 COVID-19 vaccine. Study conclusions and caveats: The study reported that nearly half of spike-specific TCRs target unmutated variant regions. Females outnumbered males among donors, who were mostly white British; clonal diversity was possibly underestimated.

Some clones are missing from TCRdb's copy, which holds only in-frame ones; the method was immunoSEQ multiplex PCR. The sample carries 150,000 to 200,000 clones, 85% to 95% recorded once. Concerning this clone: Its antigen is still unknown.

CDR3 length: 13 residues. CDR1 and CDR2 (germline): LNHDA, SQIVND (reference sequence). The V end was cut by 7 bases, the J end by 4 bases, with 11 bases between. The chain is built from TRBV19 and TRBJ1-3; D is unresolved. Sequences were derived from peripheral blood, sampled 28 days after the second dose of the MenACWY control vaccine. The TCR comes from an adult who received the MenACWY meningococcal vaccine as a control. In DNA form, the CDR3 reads TGTGCCAGTACCCTAGGGCACGGAAACACCATATATTTT. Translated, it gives CASTLGHGNTIYF. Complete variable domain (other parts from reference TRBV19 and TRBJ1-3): DGGITQSPKYLFRKEGQNVTLSCEQNLNHDAMYWYRQDPGQGLRLIYYSQIVNDFQKGDIAEGYSVSREKKESFPLTVTSAQKNPTAFYLCASTLGHGNTIYFGEGSWLTVV.